This T cell receptor beta chain stems from a study of radiation and T cells in renal cell carcinoma. The table came from immunoSEQ multiplex PCR; TCRdb's copy has only in-frame clones and leaves some out. The profile shows approximately 120,000 clones, about 81% of them singletons. This sample's time point: blood 2 weeks post-SBRT. Treatment denoted: 15 Gy SBRT to primary tumor, nephrectomy 4 weeks later. Blood was sampled at baseline, 2 weeks and 4 weeks after SBRT. The tumor was a clear cell renal cell carcinoma. CDR3 length equals 14 residues. The germline V and J ends were trimmed by 0 bases and 8 bases, with 13 bases remaining between them. Per the germline V gene, CDR1 is LNHDA and CDR2 is SQIVND (reference sequence). By share of the sample, this clone is medium-sized. Its antigen is unknown. The study's findings and limits: Top tumor clonotypes rose in blood 2 weeks post-radiation, then contracted.

This sequence was found in a man in his fifties or sixties with renal cell carcinoma. The sample consisted of blood, taken from a patient whose treatment included radiotherapy and nephrectomy. The chain carries TRBV19 and TRBJ1-2; the D gene is possibly TRBD1 (5 bases). The DNA for the CDR3 is TGTGCCAGTAGTATAGATGGGGCAGGCTTGGGCTACACCTTC. It yields the protein CASSIDGAGLGYTF. The full variable domain, completed using reference TRBV19 and TRBJ1-2, is DGGITQSPKYLFRKEGQNVTLSCEQNLNHDAMYWYRQDPGQGLRLIYYSQIVNDFQKGDIAEGYSVSREKKESFPLTVTSAQKNPTAFYLCASSIDGAGLGYTFGSGTRLTVV.